The entry below describes one TCR beta chain. Its antigen is undetermined. Primers used in a second PCR of about 6 to 11 cycles were a sample-barcoded 5' primer and a J-beta primer mix. TCRdb redid the calling of the 5' RACE reads with MiXCR, one entry per CDR3 protein. There are roughly 800,000 distinct CDR3 sequences in the sample; roughly 25% occur only once, and about 2.9% lies in the top ten. The data derive from a study of blood T cells in healthy people across ages. Overall study results and limits: Older age went with lower TCR beta diversity per million T cells, in a roughly linear way.

This CDR3 has 12 residues. Germline V lookup: CDR1 SGHRS, CDR2 YFSETQ. The same data also contributed to another study, on T cells of mothers and their children. That source reports: Versus unrelated pairs, overlap was slightly higher in related mother-child pairs, without reaching significance.

The chain recombines TRBV5-1 with TRBJ2-5; D is uncertain. The J call is uncertain, as TRBJ2-1 better fits the DNA end. The sequence was collected from a boy between 10 and 17 years old in good health. Sequencing used blood. CDR3 coding DNA: TGCGCCAGCAGCTTGGATAACGATGAGCAGTTCTTC. It translates to CASSLDNDEQFF.